Here is one T cell receptor beta chain with its context. What it binds is unknown. Healthy bone marrow donors made up the donor group. There are 14 residues in the CDR3. Trimming removed 5 bases from V and 2 bases from J; junction bases left unmatched: 5. Germline V gene data show CDR1 as SEHNR and CDR2 as FQNEAQ (reference sequence). The entry originates in a study of cytomegalovirus exposure and HLA in healthy donors. Study in general: Unique TCR beta sequences numbering fewer than 130 million came from about 179 million T cells in an earlier analysis.

PCR amplification relied on 60 Vbeta primers (plus 13 Jbeta primers). Repertoires were generated with immunoSEQ multiplex PCR, while TCRdb's copy carries only in-frame clones and drops some. There are under 150,000 clones in the sample; 80% to 90% occur only once, and almost 6% lies in the top ten. Study findings and constraints: Compared with the approximately 670-donor mean, an Asian-associated ancestry cluster reportedly had fewer N-insertions, according to a later analysis.

The TCR originated in a woman aged 40 to 50 in good health and CMV-seropositive. The sequenced sample was PBMCs. This chain links TRBV7-9 with TRBJ2-7; 8 bases map to TRBD1. This chain's CDR3 is CASSPGQGAYEQYF. The DNA of the CDR3 is TGTGCCAGCAGCCCTGGACAGGGTGCCTACGAGCAGTACTTC.